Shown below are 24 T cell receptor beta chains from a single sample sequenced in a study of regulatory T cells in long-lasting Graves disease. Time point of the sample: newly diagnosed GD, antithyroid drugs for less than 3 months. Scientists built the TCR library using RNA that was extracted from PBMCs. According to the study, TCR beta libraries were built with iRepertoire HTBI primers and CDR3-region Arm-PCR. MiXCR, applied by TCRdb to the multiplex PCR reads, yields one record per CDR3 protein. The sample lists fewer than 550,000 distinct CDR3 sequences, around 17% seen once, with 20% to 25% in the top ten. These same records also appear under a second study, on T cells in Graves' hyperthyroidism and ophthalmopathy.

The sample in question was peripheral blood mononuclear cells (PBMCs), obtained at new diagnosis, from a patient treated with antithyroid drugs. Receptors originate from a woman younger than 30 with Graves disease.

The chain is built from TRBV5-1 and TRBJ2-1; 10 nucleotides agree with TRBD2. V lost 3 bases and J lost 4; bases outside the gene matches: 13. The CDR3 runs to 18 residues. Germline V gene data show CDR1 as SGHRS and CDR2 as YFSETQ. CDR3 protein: CASSSQPTSGLGYNEQFF. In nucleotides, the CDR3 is TGCGCCAGCAGCTCCCAACCGACTAGCGGGCTTGGTTACAATGAGCAGTTCTTC.

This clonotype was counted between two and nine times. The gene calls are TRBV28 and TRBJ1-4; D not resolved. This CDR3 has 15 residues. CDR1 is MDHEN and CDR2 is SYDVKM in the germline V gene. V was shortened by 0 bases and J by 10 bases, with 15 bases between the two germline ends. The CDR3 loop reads CASSLWGQKAGKLFF. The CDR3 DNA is TGTGCCAGCAGTTTATGGGGTCAGAAGGCAGGAAAACTGTTTTTT.

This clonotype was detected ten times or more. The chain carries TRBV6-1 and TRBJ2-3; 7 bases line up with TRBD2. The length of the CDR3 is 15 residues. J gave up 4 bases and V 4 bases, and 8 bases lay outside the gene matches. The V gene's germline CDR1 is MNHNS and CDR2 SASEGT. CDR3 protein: CASSGRVAGADTQYF. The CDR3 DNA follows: TGTGCCAGCAGTGGTCGGGTGGCGGGAGCAGATACGCAGTATTTT.

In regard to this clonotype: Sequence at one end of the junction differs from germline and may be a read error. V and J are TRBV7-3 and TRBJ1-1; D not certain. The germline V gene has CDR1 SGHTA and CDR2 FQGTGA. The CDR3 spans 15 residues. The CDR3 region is CASSLTADMNTEAFF. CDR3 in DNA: TGTGCCAGCAGTTTAACCGCAGACATGAACACTGAAGCTTTCTTT.

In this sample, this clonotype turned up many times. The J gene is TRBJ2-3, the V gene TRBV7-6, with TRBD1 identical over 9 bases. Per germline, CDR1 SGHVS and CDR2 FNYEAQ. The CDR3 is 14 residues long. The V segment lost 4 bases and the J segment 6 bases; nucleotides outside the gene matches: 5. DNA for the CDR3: TGTGCCAGCAGCTCAAGCGGGACAGGGGATACGCAGTATTTT. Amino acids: CASSSSGTGDTQYF.

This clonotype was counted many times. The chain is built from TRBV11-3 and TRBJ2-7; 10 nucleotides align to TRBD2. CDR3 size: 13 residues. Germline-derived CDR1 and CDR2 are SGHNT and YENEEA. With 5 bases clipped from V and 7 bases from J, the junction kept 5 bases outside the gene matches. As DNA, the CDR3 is TGTGCCAGCAGCACGGGACTAGCGTGGGAGCAGTACTTC. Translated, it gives CASSTGLAWEQYF.

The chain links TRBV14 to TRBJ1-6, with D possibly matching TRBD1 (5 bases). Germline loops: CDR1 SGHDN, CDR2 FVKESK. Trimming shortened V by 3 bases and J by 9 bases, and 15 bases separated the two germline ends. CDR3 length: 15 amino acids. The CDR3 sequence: CASSQQTVLGSPLHF. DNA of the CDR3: TGTGCCAGCAGCCAGCAGACAGTCCTCGGTTCACCCCTCCACTTT.

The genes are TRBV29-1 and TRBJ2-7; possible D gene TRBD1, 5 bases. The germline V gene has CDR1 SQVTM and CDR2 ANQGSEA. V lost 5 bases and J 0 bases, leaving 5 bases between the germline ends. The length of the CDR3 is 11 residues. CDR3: CSVRGSYEQYF. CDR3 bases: TGCAGCGTTAGGGGCTCCTACGAGCAGTACTTC.

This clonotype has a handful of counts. The CDR3 here is CATSDGGSGGKWRPLNYNEQFF. The CDR3 nucleotides read TGTGCCACCAGTGATGGTGGAAGCGGGGGAAAATGGAGGCCTTTGAATTACAATGAGCAGTTCTTC. V gene TRBV24-1 combines with J gene TRBJ2-1, with 8 bases that match TRBD2. J was trimmed by 4 bases and V by 3 bases; bases with no gene match: 25. CDR1 is KGHDR, CDR2 SFDVKD, per germline. The CDR3 contains 22 residues.

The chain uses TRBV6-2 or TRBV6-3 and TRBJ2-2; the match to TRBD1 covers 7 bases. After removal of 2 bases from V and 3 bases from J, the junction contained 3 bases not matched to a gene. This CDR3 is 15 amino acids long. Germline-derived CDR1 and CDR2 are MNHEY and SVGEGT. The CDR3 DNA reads TGTGCCAGCAGTTACGGGACAGAGCACACCGGGGAGCTGTTTTTT. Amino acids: CASSYGTEHTGELFF.

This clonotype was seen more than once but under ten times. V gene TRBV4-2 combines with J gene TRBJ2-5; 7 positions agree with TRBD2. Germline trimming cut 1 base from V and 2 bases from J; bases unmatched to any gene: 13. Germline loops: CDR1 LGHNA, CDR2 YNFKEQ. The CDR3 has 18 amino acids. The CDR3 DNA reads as TGTGCCAGCAGCCAAGGGGAGGGCATAGGGAGGGGACAAGAGACCCAGTACTTC. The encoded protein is CASSQGEGIGRGQETQYF.

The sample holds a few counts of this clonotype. In DNA, the CDR3 is TGCAGCGTTCAGGGACCCGCTGGGGAGCAGTACTTC. Its protein product is CSVQGPAGEQYF. The chain combines TRBV29-1 with TRBJ2-7, with D perhaps assigned TRBD1 or TRBD2 (5 bases each). V dropped 5 bases and J dropped 7 bases, with 15 bases sitting between them. CDR1 is SQVTM and CDR2 is ANQGSEA in the germline V gene. The CDR3 loop spans 12 amino acids.

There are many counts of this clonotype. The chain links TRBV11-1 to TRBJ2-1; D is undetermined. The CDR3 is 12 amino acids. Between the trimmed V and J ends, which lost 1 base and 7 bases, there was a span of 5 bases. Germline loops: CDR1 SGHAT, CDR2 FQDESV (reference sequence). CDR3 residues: CASSLGRNEQFF. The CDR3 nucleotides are TGTGCCAGCAGCTTAGGAAGGAATGAGCAGTTCTTC.

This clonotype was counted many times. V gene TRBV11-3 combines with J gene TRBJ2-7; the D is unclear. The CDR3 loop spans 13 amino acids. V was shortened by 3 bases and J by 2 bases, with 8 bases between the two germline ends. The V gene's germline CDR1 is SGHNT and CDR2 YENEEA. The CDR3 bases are TGTGCCAGCAGCTTGAGAAAACCCTACGAGCAGTACTTC. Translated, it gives CASSLRKPYEQYF. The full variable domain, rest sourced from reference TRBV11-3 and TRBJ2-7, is EAGVVQSPRYKIIEKKQPVAFWCNPISGHNTLYWYLQNLGQGPELLIRYENEEAVDDSQLPKDRFSAERLKGVDSTLKIQPAELGDSAVYLCASSLRKPYEQYFGPGTRLTVT.

The CDR3: CSVEARGTDTQYF. The CDR3 DNA follows: TGCAGCGTTGAAGCCAGGGGCACAGATACGCAGTATTTT. The chain carries TRBV29-1 and TRBJ2-3, with D possibly TRBD1 on 5 matching bases. V dropped 1 base and J dropped 1 base, with 6 bases sitting between them. Germline CDR1 and CDR2: SQVTM and ANQGSEA. CDR3 length: 13 amino acids.

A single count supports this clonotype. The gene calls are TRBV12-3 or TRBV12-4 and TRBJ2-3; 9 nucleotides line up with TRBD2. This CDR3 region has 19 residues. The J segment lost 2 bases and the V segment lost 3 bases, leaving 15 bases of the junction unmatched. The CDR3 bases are TGTGCCAGCAGTTTTACCCGCAGCCTAGCGGGGTTGTTCACAGATACGCAGTATTTT. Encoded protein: CASSFTRSLAGLFTDTQYF.

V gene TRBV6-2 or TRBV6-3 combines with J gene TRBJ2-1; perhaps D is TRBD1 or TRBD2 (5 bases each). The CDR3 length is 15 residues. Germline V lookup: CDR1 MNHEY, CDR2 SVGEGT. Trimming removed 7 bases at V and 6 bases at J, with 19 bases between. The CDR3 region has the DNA TGTGCCAGCACTCCCGACGGTTGGGGGTTCAATGAGCAGTTCTTC. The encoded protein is CASTPDGWGFNEQFF.

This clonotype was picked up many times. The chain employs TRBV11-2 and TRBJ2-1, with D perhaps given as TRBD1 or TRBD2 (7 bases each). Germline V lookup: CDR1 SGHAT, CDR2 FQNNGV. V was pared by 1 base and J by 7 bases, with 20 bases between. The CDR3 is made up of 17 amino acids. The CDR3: CASSLVRGGQPGNEQFF. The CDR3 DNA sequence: TGTGCCAGCAGCTTAGTGAGGGGGGGACAGCCTGGTAATGAGCAGTTCTTC. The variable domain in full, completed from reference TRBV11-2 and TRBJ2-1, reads EAGVAQSPRYKIIEKRQSVAFWCNPISGHATLYWYQQILGQGPKLLIQFQNNGVVDDSQLPKDRFSAERLKGVDSTLKIQPAKLEDSAVYLCASSLVRGGQPGNEQFFGPGTRLTVL.

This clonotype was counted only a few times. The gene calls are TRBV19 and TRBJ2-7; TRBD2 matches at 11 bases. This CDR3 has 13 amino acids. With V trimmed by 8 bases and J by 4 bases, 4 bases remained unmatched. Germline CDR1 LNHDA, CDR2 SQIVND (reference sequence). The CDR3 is CASAGTSGYEQYF. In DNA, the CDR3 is TGTGCCAGTGCCGGGACTAGCGGATACGAGCAGTACTTC.

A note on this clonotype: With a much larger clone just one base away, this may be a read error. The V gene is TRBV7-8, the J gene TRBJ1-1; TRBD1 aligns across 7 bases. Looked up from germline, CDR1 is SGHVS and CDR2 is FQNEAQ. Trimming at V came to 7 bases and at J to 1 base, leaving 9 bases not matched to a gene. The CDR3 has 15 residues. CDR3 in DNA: TGTGCCAGCAAAAGGAGGGGACAGAAGAACACTGAAGCTTTCTTT. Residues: CASKRRGQKNTEAFF.

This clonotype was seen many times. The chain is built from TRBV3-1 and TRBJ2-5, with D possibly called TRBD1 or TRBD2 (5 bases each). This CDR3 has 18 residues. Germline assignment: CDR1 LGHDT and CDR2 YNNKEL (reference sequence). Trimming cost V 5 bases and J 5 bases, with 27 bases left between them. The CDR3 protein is CASSDLQPGASKIETQYF. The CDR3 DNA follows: TGTGCCAGCAGCGACCTTCAGCCCGGGGCCTCCAAGATCGAGACCCAGTACTTC.

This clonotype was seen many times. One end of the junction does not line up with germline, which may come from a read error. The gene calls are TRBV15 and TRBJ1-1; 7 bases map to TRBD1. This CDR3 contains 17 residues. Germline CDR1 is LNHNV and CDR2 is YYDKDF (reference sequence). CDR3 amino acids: CTTSSINAGTANTEAFF. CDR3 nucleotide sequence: TGTACCACCAGCAGCATTAACGCCGGGACAGCGAACACTGAAGCTTTCTTT.

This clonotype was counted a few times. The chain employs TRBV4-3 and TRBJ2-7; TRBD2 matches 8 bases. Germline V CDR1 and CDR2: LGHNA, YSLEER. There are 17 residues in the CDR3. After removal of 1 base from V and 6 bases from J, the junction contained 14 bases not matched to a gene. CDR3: CASSQALWNSGIGEQYF. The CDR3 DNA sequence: TGCGCCAGCAGCCAAGCTCTTTGGAATAGCGGGATTGGCGAGCAGTACTTC.

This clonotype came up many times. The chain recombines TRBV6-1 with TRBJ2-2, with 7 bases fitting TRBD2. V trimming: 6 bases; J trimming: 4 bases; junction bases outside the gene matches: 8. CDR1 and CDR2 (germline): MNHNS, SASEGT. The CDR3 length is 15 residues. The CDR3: CASRQGLVGTGELFF. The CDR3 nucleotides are TGTGCCAGCAGACAAGGACTAGTCGGCACCGGGGAGCTGTTTTTT.